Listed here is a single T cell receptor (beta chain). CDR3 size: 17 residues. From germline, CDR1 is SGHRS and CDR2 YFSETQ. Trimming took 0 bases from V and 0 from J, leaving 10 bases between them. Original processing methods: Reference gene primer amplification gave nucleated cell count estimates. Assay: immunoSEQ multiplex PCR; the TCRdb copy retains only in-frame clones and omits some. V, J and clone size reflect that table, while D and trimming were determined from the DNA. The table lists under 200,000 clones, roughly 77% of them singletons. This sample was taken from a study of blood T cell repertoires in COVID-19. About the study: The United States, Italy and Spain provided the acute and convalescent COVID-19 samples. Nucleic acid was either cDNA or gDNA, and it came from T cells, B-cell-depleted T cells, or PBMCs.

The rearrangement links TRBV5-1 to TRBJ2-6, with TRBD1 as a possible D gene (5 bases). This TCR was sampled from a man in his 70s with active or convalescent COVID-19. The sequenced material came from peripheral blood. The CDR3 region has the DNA TGCGCCAGCAGCTTGGGACAGTCGACCTCTGGGGCCAACGTCCTGACTTTC. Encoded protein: CASSLGQSTSGANVLTF.